Following are 25 T cell receptor beta chains from one sample sequenced in a study of shared clonotypes between healthy human individuals (dated by TCRdb to between 2020 and 2021). The library was obtained by the immunoSEQ multiplex PCR assay. The immuneACCESS repertoire file appears here via TCRdb, limited to in-frame rearrangements. These files lack a portion of the clones; in checked studies, under half of the deficit traces to unresolved V genes, and the cause of the others is not known. This sample gives roughly 700,000 clones in total; approximately 74% of them show up just once. The top ten hold approximately 1.6% of the sample. The sample was memory CD4+ T cells sorted from blood. The sample's cell subset or site label, decoded: CD45RA-negative fraction. The receptors were sampled from a woman in her twenties or thirties in good health.

The chain has TRBV28 and TRBJ2-5; 8 nucleotides align to TRBD1. The tail of the sequence fits TRBJ2-7 better, so the J call may be wrong. Germline V gene lookup returns CDR1 MDHEN and CDR2 SYDVKM. CDR3 length: 15 amino acids. As DNA, the CDR3 is TGTGCCAGCAGTTTATGGGACAGGGACTCCTACGAGCAGTACTTC. Protein product: CASSLWDRDSYEQYF.

The rearrangement joins TRBV19 to TRBJ2-3; 11 bases are shared with TRBD1. This CDR3 spans 15 amino acids. V dropped 5 bases and J dropped 6; count of bases not matched to a gene: 7. CDR1 LNHDA and CDR2 SQIVND come from the germline V gene (reference sequence). The CDR3 protein is CASSRGQGARDTQYF. In DNA form, the CDR3 reads TGTGCCAGTAGTCGAGGACAGGGGGCGAGGGATACGCAGTATTTT.

The genes are TRBV5-6 and TRBJ2-1; 14 bases align to TRBD2. CDR1 is SGHDT, CDR2 YYEEEE, per germline. The V segment lost 5 bases and the J segment 1 base; nucleotides outside the gene matches: 8. This CDR3 is built from 18 residues. The CDR3 bases are TGTGCCAGCAGTTCGACTAGCGGGAGGGCCGGGTCCTACAATGAGCAGTTCTTC. The encoded protein is CASSSTSGRAGSYNEQFF.

The chain recombines TRBV7-6 with TRBJ1-4, with D maybe TRBD1 (6 bases). There are 15 residues in the CDR3. The V and J ends lost 7 bases and 7 bases respectively, with 19 bases between them. Per the germline V gene, CDR1 is SGHVS and CDR2 is FNYEAQ. The CDR3 here is CASTRGGGIAEKLFF. DNA of the CDR3: TGTGCCAGCACCCGAGGGGGAGGGATAGCTGAAAAACTGTTTTTT.

J is TRBJ1-2 and V is TRBV7-3; TRBD1 matches at 7 bases. The germline V gene encodes CDR1 SGHTA and CDR2 FQGTGA. V lost 5 bases and J lost 6; bases outside the gene matches: 3. CDR3 size: 12 residues. DNA for the CDR3: TGTGCCAGCAGCCGGGACAGCCATGGCTACACCTTC. Translation: CASSRDSHGYTF.

Comment on this clone: A much larger clone sits a single nucleotide away, making a read error possible. The chain links TRBV2 to TRBJ1-3; D unclear. In germline, CDR1 is SNHLY, CDR2 FYNNEI. V was shortened by 8 bases and J by 0 bases, with 5 bases between the two germline ends. The CDR3 extends over 12 amino acids. CDR3: CASAVSGNTIYF. In nucleotides, the CDR3 is TGTGCCAGCGCAGTCTCTGGAAACACCATATATTTT.

This clone was counted only a few times. CDR3: CASRPPSGGYGYTF. The DNA of the CDR3 is TGTGCCAGCCGACCACCCTCGGGGGGCTATGGCTACACCTTC. This sequence joins TRBV28 and TRBJ1-2; tentative D call: TRBD1 (5 bases). V was pared by 8 bases and J by 4 bases, with 17 bases between. CDR3 length: 14 amino acids. Germline CDR1 MDHEN, CDR2 SYDVKM.

The chain is built from TRBV2 and TRBJ1-5; D is unclear. Germline loops: CDR1 SNHLY, CDR2 FYNNEI. V gave up 5 bases and J gave up 4 bases, with 9 bases separating them. The CDR3 length is 13 residues. The CDR3 reads CASSPESNQPQHF. CDR3 DNA: TGTGCCAGCAGTCCCGAGAGTAATCAGCCCCAGCATTTT. Together with reference TRBV2 and TRBJ1-5, the CDR3 gives the full variable domain: EPEVTQTPSHQVTQMGQEVILRCVPISNHLYFYWYRQILGQKVEFLVSFYNNEISEKSEIFDDQFSVERPDGSNFTLKIRSTKLEDSAMYFCASSPESNQPQHFGDGTRLSIL.

A remark on this clone: In the same sample, other DNA sequences code for this CDR3. The chain's CDR3 is CASSETGGTYNEQFF. The CDR3 DNA follows: TGTGCCAGCAGTGAGACTGGCGGGACCTACAATGAGCAGTTCTTC. The chain recombines TRBV6-4 with TRBJ2-1; D possibly corresponds to TRBD2 (6 bases). The V end lost 3 bases, the J end lost 2 bases, and 11 bases lay between the germline ends. The CDR3 sequence is 15 residues long. CDR1 and CDR2 (germline): MRHNA, SNTAGT.

This clone was detected only a few times. The V gene is TRBV5-1, the J gene TRBJ2-7; perhaps TRBD2 as D (5 bases). This CDR3 is 15 amino acids long. Germline CDR1 and CDR2: SGHRS and YFSETQ. V was clipped by 0 bases and J by 4 bases, with 14 bases between them. CDR3 amino acids: CASSLVAGSGYEQYF. The CDR3, as DNA: TGCGCCAGCAGCTTGGTGGCAGGATCGGGATACGAGCAGTACTTC.

V and J are TRBV27 and TRBJ1-5; a possible D gene is TRBD1 (6 bases). The length of the CDR3 is 14 residues. The germline V gene has CDR1 MNHEY and CDR2 SMNVEV (reference sequence). The V and J ends lost 5 bases and 7 bases respectively, with 15 bases between them. CDR3 sequence reads: CASSHPGQGQPQHF. CDR3 DNA sequence: TGTGCCAGCAGTCACCCGGGACAAGGACAGCCCCAGCATTTT.

V usage is TRBV7-2 and J usage is TRBJ2-6, with D perhaps TRBD1 (6 bases). In germline, CDR1 is SGHTA, CDR2 FQGNSA. The CDR3 runs 16 residues. The V end lost 4 bases, the J end lost 0 bases, and 10 bases lay between the germline ends. CDR3 sequence reads: CASSSGQSSGANVLTF. CDR3 nucleotides: TGTGCCAGCAGCTCCGGACAGAGCTCTGGGGCCAACGTCCTGACTTTC.

This chain joins TRBV7-2 and TRBJ2-1, with 7 bases aligning to TRBD1. CDR3 size: 13 residues. The germline gives CDR1 SGHTA, CDR2 FQGNSA. J gave up 7 bases and V 5 bases, and 5 bases lay outside the gene matches. The CDR3 nucleotides are TGTGCCAGCAGCACAGACAGGGTTAATGAGCAGTTCTTC. Amino acids: CASSTDRVNEQFF.

This sequence joins TRBV30 and TRBJ1-6; no clear D gene. The CDR3 has 14 residues. Germline CDR1 and CDR2: GTSNPN and SVGIG (reference sequence). V lost 0 bases to trimming and J lost 7 bases, with 10 bases between them. CDR3: CAWSVARRNSPLHF. DNA for the CDR3: TGTGCCTGGAGTGTAGCCCGAAGGAATTCACCCCTCCACTTT.

Comments on this clone: Other DNA sequences in this specimen translate into the identical CDR3. The chain links TRBV7-2 to TRBJ1-1, with D hard to call. Trimming left V 5 bases short and J 3 bases short, with 10 bases between. The length of the CDR3 is 13 residues. Germline loops: CDR1 SGHTA, CDR2 FQGNSA. CDR3 DNA: TGTGCCAGCAGCCGGAGGGTAGACACTGAAGCTTTCTTT. This gives the protein CASSRRVDTEAFF.

About this clone itself: In the same sample, other DNA sequences code for this CDR3. J is TRBJ2-2 and V is TRBV11-2, with D maybe TRBD1 (6 bases). CDR1 and CDR2 (germline): SGHAT, FQNNGV. CDR3 length equals 15 residues. The V gene lost 3 bases and the J gene lost 4 bases, with 12 bases spanning the gap. CDR3 region: CASSLGAGSTGELFF. CDR3 bases: TGTGCCAGCAGCTTGGGGGCAGGGTCCACCGGGGAGCTGTTTTTT.

The V and J genes are TRBV7-9 and TRBJ2-5, with 12 nucleotides matching TRBD2. Per the germline V gene, CDR1 is SEHNR and CDR2 is FQNEAQ (reference sequence). CDR3 size: 16 residues. Unmatched junction bases numbered 9, after V lost 5 bases and J lost 5 bases. CDR3 amino acids: CASSALAGGREETQYF. DNA for the CDR3: TGTGCCAGCAGCGCACTAGCGGGAGGTCGTGAGGAGACCCAGTACTTC.

The chain has TRBV28 and TRBJ2-7; 12 nucleotides agree with TRBD1. Looked up from germline, CDR1 is MDHEN and CDR2 is SYDVKM. J lost 4 bases, V lost 5 bases, and 9 bases had no gene match. This CDR3 is 16 amino acids long. The CDR3, as DNA: TGTGCCAGCAGTGTCACCGGGACAGGGGGCCTATACGAGCAGTACTTC. Protein sequence: CASSVTGTGGLYEQYF.

The chain is built from TRBV14 and TRBJ2-7; possible D gene TRBD1, 6 bases. The CDR3 extends over 16 amino acids. Trimming removed 2 bases at V and 3 bases at J, with 17 bases between. The V gene's germline CDR1 is SGHDN and CDR2 FVKESK. CDR3 in DNA: TGTGCCAGCAGCCAATCTGACTGGGGGCGCAACTACGAGCAGTACTTC. It is translated as CASSQSDWGRNYEQYF.

This chain links TRBV6-5 with TRBJ2-7; D possibly corresponds to TRBD1 (5 bases). Deletions cut 9 bases from V and 2 bases from J, with 8 bases between. This CDR3 is 11 amino acids long. From germline, CDR1 is MNHEY and CDR2 SVGAGI. The CDR3: CARGATYEQYF. The CDR3 DNA sequence: TGTGCCAGAGGGGCCACCTACGAGCAGTACTTC.

The gene calls are TRBV18 and TRBJ1-4, with D unresolved. The germline CDR1 and CDR2 sequences are KGHSH and LQKENI. The CDR3 is made up of 14 amino acids. V dropped 0 bases and J dropped 7 bases, with 9 bases sitting between them. The CDR3 DNA follows: TGTGCCAGCTCACCACCGGGGTCGGGTGAAAAACTGTTTTTT. Protein sequence: CASSPPGSGEKLFF. The full variable domain, with the rest looked up from reference TRBV18 and TRBJ1-4, is NAGVMQNPRHLVRRRGQEARLRCSPMKGHSHVYWYRQLPEEGLKFMVYLQKENIIDESGMPKERFSAEFPKEGPSILRIQQVVRGDSAAYFCASSPPGSGEKLFFGSGTQLSVL.

The chain carries TRBV30 and TRBJ1-5, with D possibly being TRBD1 (5 bases). Per the germline V gene, CDR1 is GTSNPN and CDR2 is SVGIG (reference sequence). This CDR3 is 15 amino acids long. V was pared by 0 bases and J by 7 bases, with 16 bases between. CDR3 sequence: CAWSVKWGSGQPQHF. The CDR3 DNA follows: TGTGCCTGGAGTGTAAAATGGGGGTCTGGGCAGCCCCAGCATTTT.

Comments on this clone: This may come from a read error, since a much larger clone is one base off. CDR3 loop: CASSLVNEQFF. The CDR3 coding sequence is TGTGCCAGCAGCTTAGTCAATGAGCAGTTCTTC. The V call is TRBV7-9, the J call TRBJ2-1; D gene ambiguous. V lost 1 base to trimming and J lost 6 bases, with 1 base between them. Per germline, CDR1 SEHNR and CDR2 FQNEAQ (reference sequence). The CDR3 covers 11 residues. The whole variable domain, filled in from reference TRBV7-9 and TRBJ2-1, reads DTGVSQNPRHKITKRGQNVTFRCDPISEHNRLYWYRQTLGQGPEFLTYFQNEAQLEKSRLLSDRFSAERPKGSFSTLEIQRTEQGDSAMYLCASSLVNEQFFGPGTRLTVL.

The chain combines TRBV25-1 with TRBJ2-3, with 14 bases matching TRBD2. The germline gives CDR1 MGHDK, CDR2 SYGVNS. V was pared by 1 base and J by 2 bases, with 5 bases of the junction left unmatched. This CDR3 has 18 amino acids. CDR3 region: CASSESRTSGRFTDTQYF. CDR3 coding DNA: TGTGCCAGCAGTGAATCCCGGACTAGCGGGAGGTTCACAGATACGCAGTATTTT.

V usage is TRBV30 and J usage is TRBJ2-7; tentatively, D is TRBD2 (5 bases). The V end lost 1 base, the J end lost 4 bases, and 14 bases lay between the germline ends. Germline-derived CDR1 and CDR2 are GTSNPN and SVGIG (reference sequence). The CDR3 covers 14 residues. The chain's CDR3 is CAWSGGFRNYEQYF. The CDR3, as DNA: TGTGCCTGGAGTGGAGGGTTCAGAAATTACGAGCAGTACTTC.